This section outlines one TCR beta chain sequence together with its context. This receptor's antigen is unknown. It has no much larger one-base neighbor in the sample; base qualities were not kept. The intended sense of this specimen's time point label: baseline before first vaccination. Vaccinee samples came from UK trials COV001 and COV002, including a single-blind randomized controlled phase 2/3 trial of AZD1222 (ChAdOx1 nCoV-19) in healthy adults. For TCRbeta chain sequencing, PBMC samples from trial participants were taken at day 0 and at day 28 after the second dose. The CDR3 regions of human TCRbeta chains were analyzed by immunosequencing. From the authors' description of their analysis: Repertoire TCRs were matched against a reference library of SARS-CoV-2-specific TCRs generated with the MIRA antigen-specificity platform. Breadth was defined as the fraction of unique TCRs that were SARS-CoV-2-associated, and depth was defined as the fraction of total T cells that were SARS-CoV-2-associated. Using the MIRA data, every spike-specific TCR was mapped to the spike region that the TCR reacted to and assigned to either a CD4 or a CD8 class. Log10-transformed breadth and depth values were compared by one-way ANOVA with Sidak's multiple comparisons tests. TCRdb obtained this table from immuneACCESS and retained in-frame rearrangements with V and J assigned. These tables miss some clones; where compared with another copy, unresolved V genes account for less than half of the shortfall, and the remainder is unexplained. The V and J calls and clone size come from that table; D and trimming were worked out from the DNA. In all, the sample holds over 65,000 clones, and around 73% of those were seen once. 20% to 25% of the sample is held by the ten biggest clonotypes.

This specimen comes from a study of T cell responses to AZD1222 COVID-19 vaccine (dated by TCRdb to the early 2020s). General notes on the study: AZD1222 recipients whose second dose came at about 4 weeks and those whose second dose came at about 12 weeks were combined into one group, since spike-specific TCR depth and breadth did not differ between the two schedules. A total of 230 to 250 trial participants underwent TCR sequencing, of whom about 210 received two doses of AZD1222 and 26 received two doses of the MenACWY control vaccine. Trial participants were enrolled by age into subgroups of 18-55, 56-69 and 70-plus years, and 148, 28 and 57 TCR-sequenced participants, respectively, were included in these subgroups. The study at large found these results: The 56-69-year group was small, and its depth increase did not reach significance, likely because of low power. Because no samples from the day 14 peak response were available, repertoires could be characterized only after the peak T cell response. Conclusions about previously exposed vaccinees were limited because only six AZD1222 recipients were SARS-CoV-2 seropositive at baseline. Reportedly, almost half of the unique spike-specific TCRs recognized epitopes lying outside the regions that are mutated in the B.1.351 and B.1.1.7 variants. After two AZD1222 doses, spike-specific TCR breadth and depth were significantly higher than at day 0 and than in MenACWY recipients. Most participants were white British and females outnumbered males, and the authors suggested that clonal diversity may have been underestimated. CD4 TCRs associated with the vaccine covered the entire spike protein, and the dominant responses were in regions 160-218 and 743-854.

The germline ends are 18 bases apart after V is trimmed by 4 bases and J by 7 bases. Based on the germline V gene, the CDR1 and CDR2 sequences are SGHRS and YFSETQ. Including cysteine and phenylalanine, the CDR3 has 16 amino acids. Kept here is only the CDR3 DNA, which spans 48 bases and is read in frame from base 1. The TCR comes from an adult in good health. Sample: peripheral blood, taken on day 0 of AZD1222 vaccination. The chain was built from TRBV5-1 and TRBJ1-6; the D region possibly corresponds to TRBD1 (5 bases align). Here the CDR3 is given as CASSPLEQGTNSPLHF. The DNA sequence reads TGCGCCAGCAGCCCCCTGGAGCAGGGTACGAATTCACCCCTCCACTTT.